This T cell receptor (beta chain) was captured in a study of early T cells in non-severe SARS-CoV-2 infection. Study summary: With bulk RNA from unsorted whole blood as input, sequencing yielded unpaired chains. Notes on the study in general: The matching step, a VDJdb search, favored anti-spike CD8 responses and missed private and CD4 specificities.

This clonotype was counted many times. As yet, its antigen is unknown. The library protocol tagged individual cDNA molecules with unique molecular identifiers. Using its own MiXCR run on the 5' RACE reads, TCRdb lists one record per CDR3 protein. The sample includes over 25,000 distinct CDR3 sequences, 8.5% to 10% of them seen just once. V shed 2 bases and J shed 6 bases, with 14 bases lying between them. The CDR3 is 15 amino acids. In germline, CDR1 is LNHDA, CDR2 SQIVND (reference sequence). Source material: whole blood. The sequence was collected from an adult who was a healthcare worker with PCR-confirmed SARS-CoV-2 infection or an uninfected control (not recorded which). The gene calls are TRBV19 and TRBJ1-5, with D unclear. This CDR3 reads CASSISQEEGQPQHF. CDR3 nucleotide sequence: TGTGCCAGTAGTATAAGCCAGGAAGAGGGTCAGCCCCAGCATTTT.